The 2 T cell receptor beta chains in this list originate from one sample, sequenced in a study of shared clonotypes between healthy human individuals. The assay was immunoSEQ multiplex PCR, and TCRdb's table has in-frame clones only and misses some. The sample has 850,000 to 1,200,000 clones, 65% to 75% seen once; the top ten hold over 1.3%. Input material: memory CD4+ T cells sorted from blood. The subset: CD45RA-negative fraction. These receptors came from a man younger than 30 in good health.

The chain has TRBV9 and TRBJ2-5; D possibly corresponds to TRBD2 (6 bases). V dropped 0 bases and J dropped 5 bases, with 14 bases sitting between them. Germline assignment: CDR1 SGDLS and CDR2 YYNGEE. The CDR3 sequence is 15 residues long. The CDR3 DNA follows: TGTGCCAGCAGCGTAGCTGGGGGGTATGGGGAGACCCAGTACTTC. It encodes CASSVAGGYGETQYF.

Worth noting for this clone: Since a much larger clone is just one base distant, this may be a read error. The J gene is TRBJ2-3, the V gene TRBV11-3; D unresolved. The CDR3 runs 11 residues. Germline V CDR1 and CDR2: SGHNT, YENEEA. V lost 5 bases and J 2 bases, leaving 2 bases between the germline ends. The CDR3 DNA sequence: TGTGCCAGCAGCGCCACAGATACGCAGTATTTT. It codes for CASSATDTQYF.